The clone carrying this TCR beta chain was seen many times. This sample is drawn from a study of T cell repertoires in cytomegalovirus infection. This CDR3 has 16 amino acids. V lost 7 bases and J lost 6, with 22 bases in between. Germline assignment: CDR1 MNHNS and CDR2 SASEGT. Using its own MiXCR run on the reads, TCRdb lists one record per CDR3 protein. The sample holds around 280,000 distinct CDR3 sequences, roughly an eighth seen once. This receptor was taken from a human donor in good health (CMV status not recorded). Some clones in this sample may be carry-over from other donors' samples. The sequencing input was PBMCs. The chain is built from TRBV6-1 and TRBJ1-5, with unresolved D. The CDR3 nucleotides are TGTGCCAGCAATCCCAACAGAGGGTTTACTGGTCAGCCCCAGCATTTT. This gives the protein CASNPNRGFTGQPQHF.